This TCR beta chain was captured by sequencing in a study of identical twins. The study's findings and limits: Conclusions rested on cross-sectional statistics rather than following the same donors. Out-of-frame beta sequences exhibited a weaker degree of excess twin sharing.

The V segment lost 6 bases and the J segment 6 bases; nucleotides outside the gene matches: 8. This CDR3 region has 15 residues. CDR1 is LGHDT and CDR2 is YNNKEL in the germline V gene (reference sequence). Unique molecular identifiers were in the cDNA, with template-switch universal primer binding. TCRdb re-called the 5' RACE reads through MiXCR, storing one row per CDR3 protein. The sample shows around 490,000 distinct CDR3 sequences, roughly 15% of them seen only once. In its sample, this clonotype was seen a few times. The antigen is unknown. This sample was also put to use in a study of yellow fever vaccine responses in identical twins. That paper adds: It has been reported that, in twins, the vaccine T cell response seemed partly convergent and partly personalized.

The specimen was CD4+ T cells sorted from blood. The TCR sequence derives from a woman in her late teens or twenties in good health. The rearrangement joins TRBV3-1 to TRBJ2-5; 12 nucleotides agree with TRBD2. The chain's CDR3 is CASRTSGGPIKTQYF. The CDR3 DNA reads TGTGCCAGCAGAACTAGCGGGGGGCCGATAAAGACCCAGTACTTC.